These 12 T cell receptor beta chains share one sample of origin, sequenced in a study of cytomegalovirus exposure and HLA in healthy donors. PCR was performed using 60 Vbeta and 13 Jbeta primers. Assay: immunoSEQ multiplex PCR; the TCRdb copy retains only in-frame clones and omits some. This repertoire shows tens of thousands of clones, less than 10% found once; its top ten account for 2.3%. The sample comprised PBMCs. The source of these receptors is a man aged 45-65 years in good health and CMV-seronegative.

The chain employs TRBV6-4 and TRBJ2-3; D not certain. This CDR3 comprises 14 residues. The V gene's germline CDR1 is MRHNA and CDR2 SNTAGT. Trimming took off 4 bases at V and 0 bases at J, with 8 bases between the two ends. As DNA, the CDR3 is TGTGCCAGCAGTGTGGGCACTAGCACAGATACGCAGTATTTT. Its translation: CASSVGTSTDTQYF.

The rearrangement links TRBV5-1 to TRBJ2-7; 7 positions match TRBD1. The CDR3 is 15 residues long. Trimming at V came to 1 base and at J to 3 bases, leaving 7 bases not matched to a gene. Germline V CDR1 and CDR2: SGHRS, YFSETQ. DNA for the CDR3: TGCGCCAGCAGCTTGAGAAACAGGGGAGACTACGAGCAGTACTTC. Protein product: CASSLRNRGDYEQYF. Based on the CDR3 plus reference TRBV5-1 and TRBJ2-7, the full variable domain is KAGVTQTPRYLIKTRGQQVTLSCSPISGHRSVSWYQQTPGQGLQFLFEYFSETQRNKGNFPGRFSGRQFSNSRSEMNVSTLELGDSALYLCASSLRNRGDYEQYFGPGTRLTVT.

Turning to this clone: One junction end does not reproduce the germline sequence, and a read error may be involved. The V gene is TRBV4-3, the J gene TRBJ2-3; D is perhaps TRBD2 (5 bases). This CDR3 comprises 14 residues. Germline assignment: CDR1 LGHNA and CDR2 YSLEER. The CDR3 here is CASSQAASRDTQYF. The CDR3 coding sequence is TGCGCCAGCAGCCAAGCGGCTAGCAGAGATACGCAGTATTTT.

This clone came up a few times. This chain uses TRBV10-3 with TRBJ1-4, with TRBD1 identical over 11 bases. Per germline, CDR1 ENHRY and CDR2 SYGVKD. Unmatched junction bases numbered 5, after V lost 11 bases and J lost 6 bases. The CDR3 covers 13 residues. DNA of the CDR3: TGTGCCGTCGGACAGGGGGCGGATGAAAAACTGTTTTTT. It codes for CAVGQGADEKLFF.

The genes are TRBV28 and TRBJ2-1; 9 bases fit TRBD1. Trimming at V came to 5 bases and at J to 7 bases, leaving 24 bases not matched to a gene. CDR3 length: 20 residues. Germline lookup yields CDR1 MDHEN and CDR2 SYDVKM. For the CDR3, the DNA is TGTGCCAGCAGTGGCGCTCCGGTAGGACAGGGGATGAGTGGTTGGAATGAGCAGTTCTTC. It is translated as CASSGAPVGQGMSGWNEQFF.

This rearrangement joins TRBV18 to TRBJ2-7; D possibly corresponds to TRBD1 (5 bases). Germline V gene sequence: CDR1 KGHSH, CDR2 LQKENI. This CDR3 spans 14 amino acids. V was cut by 2 bases and J by 5 bases, with 13 bases left in between. The CDR3 loop is CASSPLPDTDEQYF. The CDR3 nucleotides read TGTGCCAGCTCACCATTACCGGACACCGACGAGCAGTACTTC.

In this sample, this clone turned up a few times. The chain combines TRBV18 with TRBJ2-7; 11 bases fit TRBD1. The CDR3 runs to 14 residues. Per the germline V gene, CDR1 is KGHSH and CDR2 is LQKENI. The V and J ends lost 5 bases and 6 bases, in that order; junction bases with no gene match: 6. The CDR3 bases are TGTGCCAGCTCAACTTGGACAGGGGGCGGCGAGCAGTACTTC. Protein: CASSTWTGGGEQYF.

V usage is TRBV28 and J usage is TRBJ2-1; 7 bases are a match to TRBD1. This CDR3 region has 15 residues. The germline V gene has CDR1 MDHEN and CDR2 SYDVKM. V lost 1 base, J lost 6 bases, and 6 bases stayed unmatched. Written as DNA, the CDR3 is TGTGCCAGCAGTTTATCCACACAGGGGTCCAATGAGCAGTTCTTC. Translated, it gives CASSLSTQGSNEQFF.

This clone came up once. V usage is TRBV28 and J usage is TRBJ2-5; 9 bases match TRBD1. The J call may be in error: the DNA end matches TRBJ2-7 better. Germline V lookup: CDR1 MDHEN, CDR2 SYDVKM. CDR3 length: 15 amino acids. CDR3 loop: CASSSPAGQGYEQYF. CDR3 DNA: TGTGCCAGCAGTTCCCCGGCGGGACAGGGCTACGAGCAGTACTTC.

This sequence joins TRBV28 and TRBJ2-3; TRBD2 matches at 9 bases. Looked up from germline, CDR1 is MDHEN and CDR2 is SYDVKM. V was pared by 3 bases and J by 5 bases, with 12 bases of the junction left unmatched. The CDR3 has 17 residues. CDR3 coding DNA: TGTGCCAGCAGTTTGAGAGTAGCGGGAGTAAGGAAAGATACGCAGTATTTT. Its protein product is CASSLRVAGVRKDTQYF.

The chain is built from TRBV10-3 and TRBJ2-1; 8 bases agree with TRBD2. With 0 bases clipped from V and 0 bases from J, the junction kept 4 bases outside the gene matches. The CDR3 runs to 17 residues. Germline-derived CDR1 and CDR2 are ENHRY and SYGVKD. DNA of the CDR3: TGTGCCATCAGTGAGTCAGGACTAGCAGCCTCCTACAATGAGCAGTTCTTC. As protein: CAISESGLAASYNEQFF.

A few counts support this clone. This may arise from a read error, as a much more abundant clone is one base away. Other DNA variants within this sample encode the same CDR3. The rearrangement links TRBV2 to TRBJ1-1; D may be TRBD1 (6 bases). Germline V gene sequence: CDR1 SNHLY, CDR2 FYNNEI. The CDR3 loop spans 15 amino acids. V lost 6 bases to trimming and J lost 1 base, with 15 bases between them. CDR3 DNA sequence: TGTGCCAGCAGCGTACCGGGACACAAGAACACTGAAGCTTTCTTT. Encoded protein: CASSVPGHKNTEAFF.